Following are 23 T cell receptor beta chains from one sample sequenced in a study of blood T cell repertoires in COVID-19. Only in-frame clones appear in the TCRdb table, and some are missing; sequencing was by immunoSEQ multiplex PCR. The table records hundreds of thousands of clones, 80% of them present only once. The sample taken for sequencing was PBMCs or T cells enriched from blood (not recorded which). Source of these receptors: a middle-aged woman with acute COVID-19.

V usage is TRBV12-5 and J usage is TRBJ2-5; 7 bases map to TRBD1. Trimming took 5 bases from V and 3 from J; bases not matched to a gene: 3. CDR1 and CDR2 from the germline V gene are LGHNT and FRNRAP. The CDR3 is 13 residues long. CDR3 loop: CASGPGTEETQYF. As DNA, the CDR3 is TGTGCTAGTGGTCCGGGGACAGAAGAGACCCAGTACTTC.

This clone has more than one count but fewer than ten. The chain carries TRBV11-2 and TRBJ1-2, with TRBD1 identical over 9 bases. This CDR3 region has 13 residues. J gave up 9 bases and V 5 bases, and 7 bases lay outside the gene matches. Germline CDR1 and CDR2: SGHAT and FQNNGV. CDR3 nucleotides: TGTGCCAGCAGCCCCGGGACAGGGACGAGCTACACCTTC. Translating it yields CASSPGTGTSYTF.

The V and J genes are TRBV6-1 and TRBJ2-5, with 9 bases fitting TRBD1. Germline V gene lookup returns CDR1 MNHNS and CDR2 SASEGT. The CDR3 loop spans 18 amino acids. The J segment lost 4 bases and the V segment lost 4 bases, leaving 16 bases of the junction unmatched. CDR3 bases: TGTGCCAGCAGTGGGGCCGGGTTCGGGACAGGGCTGGGAGAGACCCAGTACTTC. It translates to CASSGAGFGTGLGETQYF.

The chain recombines TRBV18 with TRBJ2-7; D unclear. Trimming shortened V by 3 bases and J by 5 bases, and 8 bases separated the two germline ends. This CDR3 has 12 residues. The germline V gene encodes CDR1 KGHSH and CDR2 LQKENI. CDR3 nucleotide sequence: TGTGCCAGCTCACCGACCGACAACGAGCAGTACTTC. It codes for CASSPTDNEQYF.

The chain uses TRBV28 and TRBJ1-5; D is perhaps TRBD1 (5 bases). The V end was cut by 2 bases, the J end by 0 bases, with 11 bases between. The CDR3 loop spans 16 amino acids. The germline V gene encodes CDR1 MDHEN and CDR2 SYDVKM. In DNA, the CDR3 is TGTGCCAGCAGTTTACCACCAGGGTATAGCAATCAGCCCCAGCATTTT. It encodes CASSLPPGYSNQPQHF.

The rearrangement uses TRBV5-1 and TRBJ1-1; no reliable D call. The CDR3 covers 15 residues. The germline V and J ends were trimmed by 2 bases and 7 bases, with 18 bases remaining between them. In germline, CDR1 is SGHRS, CDR2 YFSETQ. CDR3 loop: CASSFVSPPGSEAFF. The DNA of the CDR3 is TGCGCCAGCAGCTTTGTGTCCCCCCCGGGGAGTGAAGCTTTCTTT.

V gene TRBV11-2 combines with J gene TRBJ2-5; 10 bases agree with TRBD2. Germline V CDR1 and CDR2: SGHAT, FQNNGV. The V segment lost 2 bases and the J segment 5 bases; nucleotides outside the gene matches: 17. This CDR3 comprises 19 residues. In DNA, the CDR3 is TGTGCCAGCAGCTTAATCGGGTCGTCTAGCGGGAGTTTTAGGGAGACCCAGTACTTC. Protein product: CASSLIGSSSGSFRETQYF.

This sequence joins TRBV5-1 and TRBJ2-7; TRBD2 agrees at 7 bases. The CDR3 contains 15 residues. V was clipped by 0 bases and J by 6 bases; unmatched bases: 9. Germline V gives CDR1 SGHRS, CDR2 YFSETQ. The CDR3 protein is CASSLGPAGLPEQYF. The CDR3, as DNA: TGCGCCAGCAGCTTGGGGCCAGCGGGGCTACCCGAGCAGTACTTC.

V gene TRBV6-1 combines with J gene TRBJ1-5; D is undetermined. The CDR3 loop spans 16 amino acids. Trimming stripped 1 base from V and 1 base from J, with 11 bases between. Germline V gene sequence: CDR1 MNHNS, CDR2 SASEGT. As DNA, the CDR3 is TGTGCCAGCAGTGAAGGGTTTGGGCCGAGCAATCAGCCCCAGCATTTT. It codes for CASSEGFGPSNQPQHF.

The V call is TRBV7-3, the J call TRBJ2-5; TRBD2 matches 14 bases. Trimming removed 5 bases from V and 6 bases from J; junction bases left unmatched: 8. Germline V lookup: CDR1 SGHTA, CDR2 FQGTGA. The CDR3 loop spans 16 amino acids. The CDR3 sequence: CASSPQTSGRAKTQYF. As DNA, the CDR3 is TGTGCCAGCAGCCCGCAGACTAGCGGGAGGGCGAAGACCCAGTACTTC.

CDR3 DNA: TGTGCCAGCGAAAGGGACAGGGGATATGGCTACACCTTC. Its protein product is CASERDRGYGYTF. This rearrangement joins TRBV2 to TRBJ1-2, with 10 bases identical to TRBD1. Trimming took 8 bases from V and 5 from J; bases not matched to a gene: 5. This CDR3 is 13 amino acids long. Germline V lookup: CDR1 SNHLY, CDR2 FYNNEI.

The chain uses TRBV29-1 and TRBJ2-5, with 8 bases fitting TRBD1. The CDR3 extends over 13 amino acids. The trim removed 6 bases at V and 4 bases at J, leaving 7 bases unmatched. In germline, CDR1 is SQVTM, CDR2 ANQGSEA. CDR3 sequence reads: CSVATGVGETQYF. CDR3 nucleotides: TGCAGCGTCGCGACAGGGGTGGGAGAGACCCAGTACTTC.

The chain couples TRBV9 to TRBJ2-7, with a possible D match to TRBD2 (5 bases). The germline V gene encodes CDR1 SGDLS and CDR2 YYNGEE. The CDR3 contains 13 residues. The V end was cut by 5 bases, the J end by 6 bases, with 15 bases between. CDR3 DNA sequence: TGTGCCAGCAGTGGCCGCCTCGAGGGCGAGCAGTACTTC. Translated: CASSGRLEGEQYF.

V and J are TRBV6-5 and TRBJ2-7; TRBD1 matches at 7 bases. The junction had 9 bases not matched to a gene; V was cut back by 5 bases and J by 5 bases. This CDR3 region has 14 residues. Per germline, CDR1 MNHEY and CDR2 SVGAGI. CDR3 amino acids: CASSLQGPLDEQYF. Here the CDR3 DNA reads TGTGCCAGCAGTCTACAGGGGCCCCTGGACGAGCAGTACTTC.

The chain combines TRBV28 with TRBJ2-7; D unclear. Per the germline V gene, CDR1 is MDHEN and CDR2 is SYDVKM. The CDR3 extends over 13 amino acids. V was trimmed by 4 bases and J by 8 bases, leaving 15 bases between them. CDR3 residues: CASSSQTPTQQYF. The CDR3 DNA reads as TGTGCCAGCAGTTCCCAGACTCCTACGCAGCAGTACTTC. Based on the CDR3 plus reference TRBV28 and TRBJ2-7, the full variable domain is DVKVTQSSRYLVKRTGEKVFLECVQDMDHENMFWYRQDPGLGLRLIYFSYDVKMKEKGDIPEGYSVSREKKERFSLILESASTNQTSMYLCASSSQTPTQQYFGPGTRLTVT.

This chain links TRBV28 with TRBJ2-7; weak D call: TRBD1 (6 bases). The CDR3 is 12 residues long. Germline V gene data show CDR1 as MDHEN and CDR2 as SYDVKM. Trimming stripped 8 bases from V and 2 bases from J, with 10 bases between. CDR3 DNA sequence: TGTGCCAGCCTTGGACAGACCTACGAGCAGTACTTC. Amino acids: CASLGQTYEQYF.

This clone was observed a handful of times. The chain links TRBV4-2 to TRBJ1-4; no clear D. CDR1 LGHNA and CDR2 YNFKEQ come from the germline V gene. This CDR3 comprises 14 residues. Trimming removed 1 base at V and 8 bases at J, with 11 bases between. CDR3 bases: TGTGCCAGCAGCCAAGGTGGAGTTGGAGAAAAACTGTTTTTT. It specifies CASSQGGVGEKLFF.

This chain connects TRBV19 to TRBJ2-5, with no clear D. This CDR3 has 14 amino acids. Per the germline V gene, CDR1 is LNHDA and CDR2 is SQIVND (reference sequence). V dropped 1 base and J dropped 7 bases, with 13 bases sitting between them. The CDR3 bases are TGTGCCAGTAGTATAGTATCCTCCGGCGGGACCCAGTACTTC. It specifies CASSIVSSGGTQYF.

The chain combines TRBV11-2 with TRBJ1-1, with TRBD1 identical over 9 bases. The V gene's germline CDR1 is SGHAT and CDR2 FQNNGV. V gave up 4 bases and J gave up 4 bases; unmatched junction bases: 10. The CDR3 runs to 16 residues. The CDR3 loop reads CASSSSRDRAITEAFF. The DNA of the CDR3 is TGTGCCAGCAGCTCGAGTCGGGACAGGGCTATCACTGAAGCTTTCTTT. The variable domain in full, with the rest retrieved from reference TRBV11-2 and TRBJ1-1, is EAGVAQSPRYKIIEKRQSVAFWCNPISGHATLYWYQQILGQGPKLLIQFQNNGVVDDSQLPKDRFSAERLKGVDSTLKIQPAKLEDSAVYLCASSSSRDRAITEAFFGQGTRLTVV.

The gene calls are TRBV7-9 and TRBJ2-2; D is possibly TRBD1 (6 bases). V was cut by 5 bases and J by 4 bases, with 14 bases left in between. Germline loops: CDR1 SEHNR, CDR2 FQNEAQ (reference sequence). The CDR3 sequence is 15 residues long. CDR3 amino acids: CASSTYGQTTGELFF. CDR3 nucleotides: TGTGCCAGCAGCACCTACGGACAGACCACCGGGGAGCTGTTTTTT.

In DNA form, the CDR3 reads TGTGCCAGCAGCTTGGTCGTGTCTGAGCAGTTCTTC. This gives the protein CASSLVVSEQFF. The chain uses TRBV5-6 and TRBJ2-1; no clear D gene. CDR3 size: 12 residues. The germline gives CDR1 SGHDT, CDR2 YYEEEE. V lost 0 bases and J 9 bases, leaving 7 bases between the germline ends. Supplemented by reference TRBV5-6 and TRBJ2-1, the full variable domain reads DAGVTQSPTHLIKTRGQQVTLRCSPKSGHDTVSWYQQALGQGPQFIFQYYEEEERQRGNFPDRFSGHQFPNYSSELNVNALLLGDSALYLCASSLVVSEQFFGPGTRLTVL.

This clone was recorded only once. J is TRBJ1-4 and V is TRBV3-1 (or the pseudogene TRBV3-2); 7 bases align to TRBD1. V lost 1 base and J lost 0; bases outside the gene matches: 14. CDR3 length equals 20 residues. Germline lookup yields CDR1 LGHDT and CDR2 YNNKEL (reference sequence). CDR3 nucleotides: TGTGCCAGCAGCCAAGGACCTCCACCGGGACAGTATGCAACTAATGAAAAACTGTTTTTT. Translated: CASSQGPPPGQYATNEKLFF.

V and J are TRBV28 and TRBJ2-4, with D perhaps TRBD1 (5 bases). Germline CDR1 and CDR2: MDHEN and SYDVKM. This CDR3 region has 15 residues. V lost 5 bases to trimming and J lost 1 base, with 12 bases between them. The CDR3 nucleotides read TGTGCCAGCAGTACCCAGGGTTACGCCAAAAACATTCAGTACTTC. Protein sequence: CASSTQGYAKNIQYF.